This T cell receptor beta chain comes out of a study of T cell responses to AZD1222 COVID-19 vaccine. The trim removed 3 bases at V and 5 bases at J, leaving 8 bases unmatched. The CDR3 loop spans 15 amino acids. Per the germline V gene, CDR1 is MDHEN and CDR2 is SYDVKM. The repertoire was sequenced with immunoSEQ multiplex PCR; TCRdb's copy has only in-frame clones and lacks some. The sample gives some 180,000 clones, just over 90% of which show up once; roughly 4% is in the top ten. This clonotype originated in an adult who received the MenACWY meningococcal vaccine as a control. The chain couples TRBV28 to TRBJ1-2, with 8 positions matching TRBD1. The sequenced sample was peripheral blood, obtained 28 days after the second dose of the MenACWY control vaccine. CDR3 in DNA: TGTGCCAGCAGTTTGGGGGGCGGGACAGGATATGGCTACACCTTC. This codes for CASSLGGGTGYGYTF.